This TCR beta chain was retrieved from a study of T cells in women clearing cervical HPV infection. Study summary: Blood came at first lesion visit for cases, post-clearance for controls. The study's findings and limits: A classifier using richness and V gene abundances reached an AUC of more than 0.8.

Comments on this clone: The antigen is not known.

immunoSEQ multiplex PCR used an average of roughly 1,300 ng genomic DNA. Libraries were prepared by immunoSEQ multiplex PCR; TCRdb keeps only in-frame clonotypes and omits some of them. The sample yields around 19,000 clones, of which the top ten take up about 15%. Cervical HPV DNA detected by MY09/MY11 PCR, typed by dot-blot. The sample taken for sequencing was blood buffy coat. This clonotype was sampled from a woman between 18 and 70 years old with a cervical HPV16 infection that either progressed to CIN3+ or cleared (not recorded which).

CDR3 DNA (partial): TGCAGTGCAGGGTGGAACAGGGCAGGGTCCTACAATGAG. Amino acids: CSAGWNRAGSYNE. The whole CDR3 reads CSAGWNRAGSYNEQFF. V gene TRBV20-1 combines with J gene TRBJ2-1, with D possibly TRBD1 on 6 matching bases. The CDR3 goes on 3 residues after the read ends, and that part is filled in from the germline J gene. The CDR3 is made up of 16 amino acids. CDR1 is DFQATT and CDR2 is SNEGSKA in the germline V gene (reference sequence). The germline V and J ends were trimmed by 6 bases and 1 base, with 19 bases remaining between them.